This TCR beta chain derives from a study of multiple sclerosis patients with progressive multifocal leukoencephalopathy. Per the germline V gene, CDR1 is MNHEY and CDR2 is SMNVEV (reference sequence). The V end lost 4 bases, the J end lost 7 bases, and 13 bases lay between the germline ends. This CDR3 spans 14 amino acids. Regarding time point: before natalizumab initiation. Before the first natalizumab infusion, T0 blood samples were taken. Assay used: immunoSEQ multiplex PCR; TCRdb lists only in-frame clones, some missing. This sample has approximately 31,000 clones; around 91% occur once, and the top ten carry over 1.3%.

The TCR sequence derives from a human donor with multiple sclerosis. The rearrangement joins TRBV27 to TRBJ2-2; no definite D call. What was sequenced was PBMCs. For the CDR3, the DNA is TGTGCCAGCAGTTATACAACTCATGGCGGGGAGCTGTTTTTT. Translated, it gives CASSYTTHGGELFF.